The clone carrying this T cell receptor beta chain was seen many times. Its antigen is still unknown. This specimen comes from a study of naive and memory T cell subsets. General observations from the study: Diversity fell and Gini index rose from naive through CM, EM, EMRA. No ground truth validated the naive and memory repertoire findings.

Both TRBC1 and TRBC2 were covered by a beta constant-region primer of two equimolar oligonucleotides. The ligated cDNA underwent four PCR rounds using SP2 and nested alpha and beta constant-region primers. TCRdb reprocessed the UMI-ligation and nested PCR reads with MiXCR, giving one entry per CDR3 protein. The sample lists some 83,000 distinct CDR3 sequences; less than 15% were seen once. The sequenced material came from central memory CD4+ T cells from blood. This receptor was taken from a human donor in good health.

CDR3 in amino acids: CASSRSGVRVYEQYF. In nucleotides, the CDR3 is TGTGCCAGCAGTAGAAGCGGGGTACGGGTCTACGAGCAGTACTTC. The V call is TRBV28, the J call TRBJ2-7, with TRBD2 identical over 7 bases. J gave up 3 bases and V 5 bases, and 10 bases lay outside the gene matches. Germline assignment: CDR1 MDHEN and CDR2 SYDVKM. CDR3 length: 15 residues.